These 2 T cell receptor beta chains were all obtained from the same sample, sequenced in a study of blood T cells in healthy people across ages (dated by TCRdb to between 2014 and 2016). The library came from 5' RACE. The instrument given in TCRdb is Illumina HiSeq 2500. The second PCR ran for roughly 7 to 12 cycles and used a J-beta primer mix along with a sample-barcoded 5' primer. TCRdb cleaned the public reads at Q25 with fastp, built clones with MiXCR and kept in-frame beta chains. Rows with a matching CDR3 protein are joined into one entry that keeps the most common DNA and genes. In this sample the table shows about 730,000 distinct CDR3 sequences, 43% of which occur a single time. The ten largest clones take up around 20% of the sample. The sample comprised blood. These receptors were taken from a woman aged 55-75 years in good health.

The chain uses TRBV6-1 and TRBJ1-2, with TRBD1 matching 9 bases. Losses at the gene ends were 5 bases for V and 1 base for J; bases not matched to a gene: 5. The CDR3 length is 15 residues. Germline CDR1 and CDR2: MNHNS and SASEGT. The CDR3 reads CASSPDRGFNYGYTF. In DNA, the CDR3 is TGTGCCAGCAGTCCCGACAGGGGGTTTAACTATGGCTACACCTTC.

The chain uses TRBV7-2 and TRBJ2-3, with 10 bases that match TRBD2. The CDR3 extends over 16 amino acids. CDR1 and CDR2 from the germline V gene are SGHTA and FQGNSA. Germline trimming cut 2 bases from V and 6 bases from J; bases unmatched to any gene: 8. The DNA of the CDR3 is TGTGCCAGCAGCTTAAGGGCTAGCGGGAGTGCCGATACGCAGTATTTT. Protein product: CASSLRASGSADTQYF.